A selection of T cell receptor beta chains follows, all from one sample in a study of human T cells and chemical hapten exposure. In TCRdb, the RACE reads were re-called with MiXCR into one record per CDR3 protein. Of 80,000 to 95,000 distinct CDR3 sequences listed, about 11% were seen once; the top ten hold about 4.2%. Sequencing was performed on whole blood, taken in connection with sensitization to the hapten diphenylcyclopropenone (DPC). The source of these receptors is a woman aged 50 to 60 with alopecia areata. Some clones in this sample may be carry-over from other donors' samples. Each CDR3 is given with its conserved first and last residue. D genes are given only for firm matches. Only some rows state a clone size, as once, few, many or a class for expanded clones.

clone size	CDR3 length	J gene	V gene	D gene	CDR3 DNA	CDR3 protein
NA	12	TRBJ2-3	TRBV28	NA	TGTGCCAGCACCTCCATGGGAGATACGCAGTATTTT	CASTSMGDTQYF
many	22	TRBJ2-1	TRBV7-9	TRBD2	TGTGCCAGCAGCTTAATAGGTGTTCTAGCGGGACCCTCGAGGGACTCCTACAATGAGCAGTTCTTC	CASSLIGVLAGPSRDSYNEQFF
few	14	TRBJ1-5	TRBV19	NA	TGTGCCAGTAGCCTGACGGAGTTTAATCAGCCCCAGCATTTT	CASSLTEFNQPQHF
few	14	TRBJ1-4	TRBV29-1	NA	TGCAGCGTTGAGATGGTAGCAACTAATGAAAAACTGTTTTTT	CSVEMVATNEKLFF
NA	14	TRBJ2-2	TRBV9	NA	TGTGCCAGCAGCGTAGTCGTCACTACCGGGGAGCTGTTTTTT	CASSVVVTTGELFF
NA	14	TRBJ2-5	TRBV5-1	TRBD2	TGCGCCAGCAGGGTAGCGGGTACCCAAGAGACCCAGTACTTC	CASRVAGTQETQYF
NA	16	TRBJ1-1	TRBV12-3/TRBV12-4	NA	TGTGCCAGCAGTCCCGCCTGGGGCGGAGGAAACACTGAAGCTTTCTTT	CASSPAWGGGNTEAFF
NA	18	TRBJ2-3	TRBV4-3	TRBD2	TGCGCCAGCAGCCAAGCCGCCGATATCGAGCGGGGGGGTGGTACGCAGTATTTT	CASSQAADIERGGGTQYF
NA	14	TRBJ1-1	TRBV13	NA	TGTGCCAGCAGCTTTCAAGGGGAGAGCACTGAAGCTTTCTTT	CASSFQGESTEAFF
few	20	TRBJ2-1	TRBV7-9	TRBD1	TGTGCCGGTTCGTCAATCGGACAGGCCGGACGGAGTTTCTCCTACAATGAGCAGTTCTTC	CAGSSIGQAGRSFSYNEQFF
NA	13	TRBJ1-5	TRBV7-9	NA	TGTGCCAGCAGCTTTGAGGCGGGTCAGCCCCAGCATTTT	CASSFEAGQPQHF
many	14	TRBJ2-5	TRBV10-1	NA	TGCGCCAGCAGTGAGTCAGGCAGGAGAGAGACCCAGTACTTC	CASSESGRRETQYF
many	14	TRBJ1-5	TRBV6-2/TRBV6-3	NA	TGTGCCAGCAGCCTTCGGGGGGCCGTTCAGCCCCAGCATTTT	CASSLRGAVQPQHF
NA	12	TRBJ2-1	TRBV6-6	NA	TGTGCCGCTCGCCGGGGCTACAATGAGCAGTTCTTC	CAARRGYNEQFF
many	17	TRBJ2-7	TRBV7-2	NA	TGTGCCAGCAGCCCGCCTGTGATCTGGCGGGGACCCTACGAGCAGTACTTC	CASSPPVIWRGPYEQYF
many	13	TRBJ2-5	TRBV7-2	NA	TGTGCCAGCAGCCGTGGGGTCCAAGAGACCCAGTACTTC	CASSRGVQETQYF
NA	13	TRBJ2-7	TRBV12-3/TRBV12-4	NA	TGTGCCAGCAGTCCGGACACCTCCCCCGGGCAGTACTTC	CASSPDTSPGQYF
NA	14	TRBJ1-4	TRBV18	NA	TGTGCCAGTAGGCCGGCGGCAACTAATGAAAAACTGTTTTTT	CASRPAATNEKLFF
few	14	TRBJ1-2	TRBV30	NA	TGTGCCTGGAGGGGTTCAGGGGATAACTATGGCTACACCTTC	CAWRGSGDNYGYTF
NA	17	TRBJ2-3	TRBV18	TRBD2	TGTGCCAGCTCACCACGGGGGACTAGCAAGGGGCCAGATACGCAGTATTTT	CASSPRGTSKGPDTQYF
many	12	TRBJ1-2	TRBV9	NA	TGTGCCAGCAGCGTAGTTGGCTATGGCTACACCTTC	CASSVVGYGYTF
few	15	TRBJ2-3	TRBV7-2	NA	TGTGCCAGCAGAAGTTTGGTGGGAAGCACAGATACGCAGTATTTT	CASRSLVGSTDTQYF
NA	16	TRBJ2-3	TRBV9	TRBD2	TGTGCCAGCAGCATAGCCGGGACTAGTTCTACAGATACGCAGTATTTT	CASSIAGTSSTDTQYF
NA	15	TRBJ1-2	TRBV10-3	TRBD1	TGTGCCATCAGTGATCGACAGGGGACCAACTATGGCTACACCTTC	CAISDRQGTNYGYTF
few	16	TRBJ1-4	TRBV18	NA	TGTGCCAGCTCACCACGGACAGATGCAACTAATGAAAAACTGTTTTTT	CASSPRTDATNEKLFF
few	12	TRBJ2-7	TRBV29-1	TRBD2	TGCAGCGGGTCTAGCGGGTACTACGAGCAGTACTTC	CSGSSGYYEQYF
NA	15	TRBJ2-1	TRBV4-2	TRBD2	TGTGCCAGCAGCGAAGACGGGGGGGCGGGAAATGAGCAGTTCTTC	CASSEDGGAGNEQFF
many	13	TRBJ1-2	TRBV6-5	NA	TGTGCCAGCAGTTCCCGACAGGAGAGGGGCTACACCTTC	CASSSRQERGYTF
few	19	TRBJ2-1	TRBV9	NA	TGTGCCAGCAGCGCCACTGGCGGTCTGGGGCTAGTCGGTGCGAATGAGCAGTTCTTC	CASSATGGLGLVGANEQFF
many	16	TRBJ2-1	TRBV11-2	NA	TGTGCCAGCAGCTTATCAGCGCGGGGAACCTACAATGAGCAGTTCTTC	CASSLSARGTYNEQFF
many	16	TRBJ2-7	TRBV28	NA	TGTGCCAGCAGTCCCTCTGATCGGCTAGCAAGGGCCGAGCAGTACTTC	CASSPSDRLARAEQYF
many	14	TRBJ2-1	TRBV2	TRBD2	TGTGCCAGCGGGACTAGCGGGGTATACAATGAGCAGTTCTTC	CASGTSGVYNEQFF
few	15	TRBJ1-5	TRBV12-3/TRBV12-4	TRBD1	TGTGCCAGCAGTTTACAGGGGGCGAGCAATCAGCCCCAGCATTTT	CASSLQGASNQPQHF
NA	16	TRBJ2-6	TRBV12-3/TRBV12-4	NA	TGTGCCAGCAGTTCGGACATTAGCTCTGGGGCCAACGTCCTGACTTTC	CASSSDISSGANVLTF
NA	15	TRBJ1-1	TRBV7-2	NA	TGTGCCAGCAGCTTTCTCCGGGGGGCGCGGACTGAAGCTTTCTTT	CASSFLRGARTEAFF
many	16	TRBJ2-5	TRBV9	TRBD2	TGTGCCAGCAGCGTAGAAAGCGGGGGGCACCAAGAGACCCAGTACTTC	CASSVESGGHQETQYF
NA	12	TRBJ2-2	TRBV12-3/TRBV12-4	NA	TGTGCCAGCAGTCGGGACGTCGGGGAGCTGTTTTTT	CASSRDVGELFF
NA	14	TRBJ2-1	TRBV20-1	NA	TGCAGTGCTAGAGATACCCCCTTTTCCAATGAGCAGTTCTTC	CSARDTPFSNEQFF
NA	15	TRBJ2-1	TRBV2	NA	TGTGCCAGCAGTGAAGCGCGAATAGTTAGACATGAGCAGTTCTTC	CASSEARIVRHEQFF
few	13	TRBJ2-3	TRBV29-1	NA	TGCAGCGTTGGCAGGGTGTTCACAGATACGCAGTATTTT	CSVGRVFTDTQYF
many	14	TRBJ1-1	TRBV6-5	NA	TGTGCCAGCAGTCGCGGGGGGGCGAACACTGAAGCTTTCTTT	CASSRGGANTEAFF
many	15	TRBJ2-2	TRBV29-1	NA	TGCAGCGCCCAGGGGCTCGGCGAGAACACCGGGGAGCTGTTTTTT	CSAQGLGENTGELFF